This T cell receptor (beta chain) was obtained from a study of liver allograft versus peripheral blood T cells (dated by TCRdb to about 2020). About the study as a whole: In liver transplant recipients, the study looked at T cell receptor repertoires in the peripheral blood and set them against the repertoires found within the transplanted livers. Results and caveats for the whole study, not just this receptor: According to the report, the T cell receptor repertoires detected in peripheral blood were different from the repertoires found inside liver allografts.

Trimming costs V 1 base and J 4 bases, and their ends lie 13 bases apart. The germline V gene gives CDR1 as ENHRY and CDR2 as SYGVKD. Inclusive of the bounding cysteine and phenylalanine, the CDR3 is 15 residues long. Only the CDR3 DNA stays, 45 bases, in frame from base 1. The sequencer was an Illumina MiSeq. The public reads were run again by TCRdb, first through fastp at Q25 and then through MiXCR, and only productive beta chains were kept. Here each entry gathers all rows of one CDR3 protein and keeps the most common genes and DNA. The sample table records about 9,000 distinct CDR3 sequences; approximately 16% of these occur just once. Jointly, the top ten make up just under 3% of the sample. Remarks on this clonotype: There is no known antigen for this receptor. No base quality information exists; no much larger clone differs at one position.

The V and J segments used are TRBV10-3 and TRBJ1-1; the D gene lacks a confident call. The receptor's source is a human patient who had a liver transplant. Because of the transplant, the T cells may be the graft donor's rather than the patient's own. The CDR3 in this case is CAISEWSSAGTEAFF. The DNA reads TGTGCCATCAGTGAGTGGTCATCCGCAGGCACTGAAGCTTTCTTT.